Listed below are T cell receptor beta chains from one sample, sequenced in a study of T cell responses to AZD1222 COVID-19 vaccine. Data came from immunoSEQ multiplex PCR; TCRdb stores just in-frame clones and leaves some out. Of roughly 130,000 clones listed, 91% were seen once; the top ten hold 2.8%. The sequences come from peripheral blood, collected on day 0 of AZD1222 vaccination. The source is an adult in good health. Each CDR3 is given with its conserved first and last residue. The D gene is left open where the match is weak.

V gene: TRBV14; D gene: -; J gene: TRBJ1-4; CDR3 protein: CASSPYATNEKLFF
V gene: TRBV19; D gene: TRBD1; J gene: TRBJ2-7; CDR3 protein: CASTPGQGAAYEQYF
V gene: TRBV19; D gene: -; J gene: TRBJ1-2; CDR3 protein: CASSITSPWKRYHGYTF
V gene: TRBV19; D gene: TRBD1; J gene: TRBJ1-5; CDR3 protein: CASSNRGRKDQPQHF
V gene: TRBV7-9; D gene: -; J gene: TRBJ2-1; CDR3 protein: CASRNDRNNEQFF
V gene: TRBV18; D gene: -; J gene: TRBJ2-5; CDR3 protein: CASSPMMAAETQYF
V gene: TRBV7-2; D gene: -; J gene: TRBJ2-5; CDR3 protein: CASSLTGGDRAKTQYF
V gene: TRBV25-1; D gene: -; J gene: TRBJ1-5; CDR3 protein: CASSFFHRQLNQPQHF
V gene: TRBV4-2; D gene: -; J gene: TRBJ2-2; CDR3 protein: CASSQVGGRGAGELFF
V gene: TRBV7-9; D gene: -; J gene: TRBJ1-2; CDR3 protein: CASSLGEGANYGYTF
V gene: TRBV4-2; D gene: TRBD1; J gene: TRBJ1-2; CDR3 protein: CASSQDFPGGYGYTF
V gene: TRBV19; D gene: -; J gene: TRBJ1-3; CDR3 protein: CASSNRGNSGNTIYF
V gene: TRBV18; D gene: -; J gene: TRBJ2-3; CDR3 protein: CASSPSGGRPDTQYF
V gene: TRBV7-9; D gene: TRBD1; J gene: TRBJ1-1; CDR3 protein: CASTPPGQGSGTEAFF
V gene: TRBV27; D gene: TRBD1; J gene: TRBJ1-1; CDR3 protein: CASSFGTGGALEAFF
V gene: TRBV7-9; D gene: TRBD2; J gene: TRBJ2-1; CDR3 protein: CASSLWLVAGGLYNEQFF
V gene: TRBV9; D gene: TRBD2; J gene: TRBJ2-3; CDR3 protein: CASSVNSGSPTDTQYF
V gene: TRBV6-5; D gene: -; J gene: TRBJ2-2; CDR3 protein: CASVPSGGTGELFF
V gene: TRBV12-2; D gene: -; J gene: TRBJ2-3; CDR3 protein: CASRLILYGTSSSPDTQYF
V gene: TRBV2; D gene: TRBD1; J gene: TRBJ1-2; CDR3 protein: CASSPIGQAEYGYTF
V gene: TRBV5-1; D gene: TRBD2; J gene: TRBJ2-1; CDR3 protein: CASSLAPGLESNEQFF
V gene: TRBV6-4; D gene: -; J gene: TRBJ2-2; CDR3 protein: CASSASAANTGELFF
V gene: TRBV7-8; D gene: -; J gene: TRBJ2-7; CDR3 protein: CASSFLDYEQYF
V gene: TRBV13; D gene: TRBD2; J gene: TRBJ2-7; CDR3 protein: CASSSRTSFPYEQYF
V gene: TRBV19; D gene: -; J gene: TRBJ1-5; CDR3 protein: CASSIAQLYNQPQHF
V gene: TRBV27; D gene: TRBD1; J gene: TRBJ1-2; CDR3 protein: CASSLSGTGAAWGYTF
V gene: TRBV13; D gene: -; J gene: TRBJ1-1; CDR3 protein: CASSLDPGTYTEAFF
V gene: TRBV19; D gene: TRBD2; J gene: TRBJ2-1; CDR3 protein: CASSIDFEGGPYNEQFF
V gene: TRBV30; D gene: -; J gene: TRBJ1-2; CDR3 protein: CAWTERLGYGYTF
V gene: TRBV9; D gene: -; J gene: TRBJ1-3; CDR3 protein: CASGDRAGGNTIYF
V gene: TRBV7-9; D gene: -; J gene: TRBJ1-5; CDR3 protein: CASSLEGGQPQHF
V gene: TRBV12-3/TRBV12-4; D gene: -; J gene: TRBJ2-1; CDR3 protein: CASSLGLSYEQFF
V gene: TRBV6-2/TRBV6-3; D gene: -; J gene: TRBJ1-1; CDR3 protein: CASSPPDRNTEAFF
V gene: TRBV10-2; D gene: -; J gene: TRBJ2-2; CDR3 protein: CASTFSGALTGELFF
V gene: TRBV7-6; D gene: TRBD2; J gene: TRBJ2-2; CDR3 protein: CASSLGTSGTTTGELFF
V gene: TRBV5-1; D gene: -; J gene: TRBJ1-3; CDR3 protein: CASSPQGQGGNTIYF
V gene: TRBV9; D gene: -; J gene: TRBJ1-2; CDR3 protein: CASSPLYTF
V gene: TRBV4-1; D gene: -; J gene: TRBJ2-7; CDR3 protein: CASSRLRSTSYEQYF
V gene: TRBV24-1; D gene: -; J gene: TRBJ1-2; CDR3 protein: CATSDYEGSGYTF
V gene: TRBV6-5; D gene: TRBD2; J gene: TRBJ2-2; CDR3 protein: CASKAGATNTGELFF
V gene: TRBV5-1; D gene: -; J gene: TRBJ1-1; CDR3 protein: CASSLGVVGNTEAFF
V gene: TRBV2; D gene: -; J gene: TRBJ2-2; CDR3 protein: CASSSPRGTGELFF
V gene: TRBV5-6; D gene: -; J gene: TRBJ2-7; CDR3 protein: CASSFEQDPHEQYF
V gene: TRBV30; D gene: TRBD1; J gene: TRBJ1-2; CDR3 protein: CASSTGAGYGYTF
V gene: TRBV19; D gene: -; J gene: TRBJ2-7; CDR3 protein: CASSIHFRSDEQYF
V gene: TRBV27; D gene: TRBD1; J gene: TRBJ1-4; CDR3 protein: CASSLGTGQKLFF
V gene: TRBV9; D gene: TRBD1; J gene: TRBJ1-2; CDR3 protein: CASSARQGAGYTF
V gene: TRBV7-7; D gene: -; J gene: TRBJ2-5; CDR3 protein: CASSSHPLTSSEETQYF
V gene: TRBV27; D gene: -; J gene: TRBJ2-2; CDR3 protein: CASSPTFVSTGELFF
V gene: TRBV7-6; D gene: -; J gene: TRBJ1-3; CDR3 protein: CASSLAQVGGNTIYF
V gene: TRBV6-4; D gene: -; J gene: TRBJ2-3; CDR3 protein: CASSESRETTRGTDTQYF
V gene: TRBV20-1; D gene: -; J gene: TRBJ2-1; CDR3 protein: CSASGQDSYNEQFF
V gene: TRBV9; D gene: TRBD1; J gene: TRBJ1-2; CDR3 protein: CASSAKRDSF
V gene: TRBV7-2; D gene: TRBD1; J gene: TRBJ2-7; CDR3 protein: CASSTWTGDRYEQYF